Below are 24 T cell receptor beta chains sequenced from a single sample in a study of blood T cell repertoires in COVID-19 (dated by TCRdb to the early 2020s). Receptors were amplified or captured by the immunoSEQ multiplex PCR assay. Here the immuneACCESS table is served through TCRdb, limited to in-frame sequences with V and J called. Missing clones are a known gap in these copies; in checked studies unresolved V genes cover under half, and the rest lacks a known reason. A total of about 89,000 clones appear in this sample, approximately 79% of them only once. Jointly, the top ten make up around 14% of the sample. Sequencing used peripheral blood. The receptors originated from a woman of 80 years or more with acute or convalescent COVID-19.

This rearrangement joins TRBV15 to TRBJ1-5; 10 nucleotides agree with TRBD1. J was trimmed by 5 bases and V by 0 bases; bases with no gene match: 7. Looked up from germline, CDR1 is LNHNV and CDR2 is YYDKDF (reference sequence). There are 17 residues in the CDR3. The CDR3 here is CATSRDYAGTGDQPQHF. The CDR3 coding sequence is TGTGCCACCAGCAGAGATTACGCCGGGACAGGGGATCAGCCCCAGCATTTT. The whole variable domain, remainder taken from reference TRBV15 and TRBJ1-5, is DAMVIQNPRYQVTQFGKPVTLSCSQTLNHNVMYWYQQKSSQAPKLLFHYYDKDFNNEADTPDNFQSRRPNTSFCFLDIRSPGLGDTAMYLCATSRDYAGTGDQPQHFGDGTRLSIL.

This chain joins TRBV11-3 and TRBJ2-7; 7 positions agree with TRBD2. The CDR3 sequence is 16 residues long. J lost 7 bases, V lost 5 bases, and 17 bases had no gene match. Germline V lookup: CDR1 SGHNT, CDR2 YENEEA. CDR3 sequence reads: CASSPGVGGSGGEQYF. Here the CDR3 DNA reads TGTGCCAGCAGCCCAGGAGTGGGCGGATCGGGGGGAGAGCAGTACTTC.

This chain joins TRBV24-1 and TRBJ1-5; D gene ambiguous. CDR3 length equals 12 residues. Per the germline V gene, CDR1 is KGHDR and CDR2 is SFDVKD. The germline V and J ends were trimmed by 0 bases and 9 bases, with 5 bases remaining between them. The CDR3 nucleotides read TGTGCCACCAGTGATTTGGGGAGGCCCCAGCATTTT. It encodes CATSDLGRPQHF.

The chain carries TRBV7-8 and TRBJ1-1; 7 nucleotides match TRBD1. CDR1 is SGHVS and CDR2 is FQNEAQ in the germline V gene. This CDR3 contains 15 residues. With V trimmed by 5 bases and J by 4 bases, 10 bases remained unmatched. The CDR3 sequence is CASSPTRGGRTEAFF. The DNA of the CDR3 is TGTGCCAGCAGCCCGACGCGAGGGGGCCGCACTGAAGCTTTCTTT.

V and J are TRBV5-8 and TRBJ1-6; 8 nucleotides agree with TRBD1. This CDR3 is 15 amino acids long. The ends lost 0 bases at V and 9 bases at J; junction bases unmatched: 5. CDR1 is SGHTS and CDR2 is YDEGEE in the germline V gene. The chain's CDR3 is CASSLGQGAASPLHF. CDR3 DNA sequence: TGTGCCAGCAGCTTGGGCCAGGGGGCAGCTTCACCCCTCCACTTT.

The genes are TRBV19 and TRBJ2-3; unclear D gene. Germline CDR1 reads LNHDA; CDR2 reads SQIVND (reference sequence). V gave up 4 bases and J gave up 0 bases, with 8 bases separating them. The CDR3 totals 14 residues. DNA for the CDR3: TGTGCCAGTAGTACCCGAGTTAGCACAGATACGCAGTATTTT. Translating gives CASSTRVSTDTQYF.

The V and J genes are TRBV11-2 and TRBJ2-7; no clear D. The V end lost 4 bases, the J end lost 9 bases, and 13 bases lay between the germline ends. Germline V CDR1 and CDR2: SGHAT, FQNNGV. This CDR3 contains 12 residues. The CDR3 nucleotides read TGTGCCAGCAGCTCCCCGGAGTCACCGCAGTACTTC. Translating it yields CASSSPESPQYF.

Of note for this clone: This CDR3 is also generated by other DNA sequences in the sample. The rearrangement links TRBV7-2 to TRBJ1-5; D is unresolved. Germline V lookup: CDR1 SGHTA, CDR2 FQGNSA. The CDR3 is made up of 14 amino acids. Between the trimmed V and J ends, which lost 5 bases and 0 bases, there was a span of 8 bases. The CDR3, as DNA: TGTGCCAGCAGCCTCTCGGTTAGCAATCAGCCCCAGCATTTT. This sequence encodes CASSLSVSNQPQHF.

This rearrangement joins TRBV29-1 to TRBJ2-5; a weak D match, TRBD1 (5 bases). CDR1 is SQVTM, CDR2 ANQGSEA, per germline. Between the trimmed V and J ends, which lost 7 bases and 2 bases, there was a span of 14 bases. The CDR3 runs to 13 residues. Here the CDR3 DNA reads TGCAGCGCTGTGCCAGGGCGACAAGAGACCCAGTACTTC. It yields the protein CSAVPGRQETQYF.

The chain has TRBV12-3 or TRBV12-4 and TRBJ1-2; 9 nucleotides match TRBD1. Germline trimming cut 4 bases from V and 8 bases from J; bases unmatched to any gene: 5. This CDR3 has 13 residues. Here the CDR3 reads CASSWGQGEGYTF. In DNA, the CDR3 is TGTGCCAGCAGTTGGGGACAGGGTGAGGGCTACACCTTC.

The DNA for the CDR3 is TGCGCCAGCAGCCAAGATGGTTGGGGAGACTATGGCTACACCTTC. Its translation is CASSQDGWGDYGYTF. The rearrangement links TRBV4-1 to TRBJ1-2; D is ambiguous. Trimming removed 0 bases at V and 3 bases at J, with 11 bases between. Germline CDR1 is MGHRA and CDR2 is YSYEKL. The CDR3 sequence is 15 residues long.

Here the CDR3 DNA reads TGCGCCAGCAGTCAATCGGCCAGGGGGTGTAGCAATCAGCCCCAGCATTTT. Its protein is CASSQSARGCSNQPQHF. V gene TRBV23-1 combines with J gene TRBJ1-5; 7 bases match TRBD1. TRBV23-1 is treated as an ORF (open reading frame) with a function not yet certain. Unmatched junction bases numbered 5, after V lost 0 bases and J lost 0 bases. CDR3 size: 17 residues.

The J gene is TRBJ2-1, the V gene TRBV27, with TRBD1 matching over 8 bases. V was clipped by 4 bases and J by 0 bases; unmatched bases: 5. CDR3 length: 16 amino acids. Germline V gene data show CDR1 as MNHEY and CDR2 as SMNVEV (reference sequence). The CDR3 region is CASSSRTGPSYNEQFF. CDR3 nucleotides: TGTGCCAGCAGTTCAAGGACAGGGCCCTCCTACAATGAGCAGTTCTTC.

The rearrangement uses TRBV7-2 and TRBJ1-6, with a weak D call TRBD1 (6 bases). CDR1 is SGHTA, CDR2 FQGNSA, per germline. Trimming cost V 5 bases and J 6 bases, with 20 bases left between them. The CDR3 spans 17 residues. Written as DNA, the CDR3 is TGTGCCAGCAGCCTAGAACAGGGTACGGTCATTAATTCACCCCTCCACTTT. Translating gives CASSLEQGTVINSPLHF.

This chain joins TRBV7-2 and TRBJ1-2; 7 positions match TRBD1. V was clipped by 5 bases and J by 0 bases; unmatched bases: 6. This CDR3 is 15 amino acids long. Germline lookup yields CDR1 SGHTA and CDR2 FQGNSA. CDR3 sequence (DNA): TGTGCCAGCAGCAAACAGGGGACAACTAACTATGGCTACACCTTC. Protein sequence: CASSKQGTTNYGYTF.

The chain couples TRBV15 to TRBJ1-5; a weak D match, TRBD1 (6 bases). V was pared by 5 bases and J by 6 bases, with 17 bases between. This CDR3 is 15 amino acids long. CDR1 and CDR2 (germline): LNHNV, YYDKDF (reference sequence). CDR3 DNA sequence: TGTGCCACCAGCTTCGGGACATCGGGAAGTCAGCCCCAGCATTTT. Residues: CATSFGTSGSQPQHF. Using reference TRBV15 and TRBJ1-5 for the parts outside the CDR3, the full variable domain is DAMVIQNPRYQVTQFGKPVTLSCSQTLNHNVMYWYQQKSSQAPKLLFHYYDKDFNNEADTPDNFQSRRPNTSFCFLDIRSPGLGDTAMYLCATSFGTSGSQPQHFGDGTRLSIL.

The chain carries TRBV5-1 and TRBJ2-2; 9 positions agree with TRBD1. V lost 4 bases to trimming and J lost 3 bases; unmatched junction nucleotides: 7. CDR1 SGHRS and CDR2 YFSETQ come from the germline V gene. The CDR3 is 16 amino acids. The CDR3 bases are TGCGCCAGCAGCACGGGACAGGGAACCTACACCGGGGAGCTGTTTTTT. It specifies CASSTGQGTYTGELFF.

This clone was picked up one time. The CDR3 DNA follows: TGTGCCAGCAGCTTCGCGGCCGGGACAGCAAATGAAAAACTGTTTTTT. Amino acids: CASSFAAGTANEKLFF. This rearrangement joins TRBV5-6 to TRBJ1-4; 7 nucleotides agree with TRBD1. CDR3 length: 16 amino acids. CDR1 is SGHDT, CDR2 YYEEEE, per germline. The V segment lost 2 bases and the J segment 5 bases; nucleotides outside the gene matches: 9.

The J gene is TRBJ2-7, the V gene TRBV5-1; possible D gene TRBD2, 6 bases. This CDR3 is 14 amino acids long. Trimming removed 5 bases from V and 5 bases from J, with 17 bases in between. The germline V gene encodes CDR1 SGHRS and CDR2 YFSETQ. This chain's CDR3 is CASSLGAPGDEQYF. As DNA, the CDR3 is TGCGCCAGCAGTCTTGGGGCCCCGGGGGACGAGCAGTACTTC.

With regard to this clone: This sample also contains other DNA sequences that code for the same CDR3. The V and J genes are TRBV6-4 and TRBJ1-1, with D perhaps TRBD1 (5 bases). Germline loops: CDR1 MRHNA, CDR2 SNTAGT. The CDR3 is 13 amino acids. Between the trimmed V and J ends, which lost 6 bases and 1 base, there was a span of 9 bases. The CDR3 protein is CASSQGRNTEAFF. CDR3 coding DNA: TGTGCCAGCAGCCAGGGTAGGAACACTGAAGCTTTCTTT.

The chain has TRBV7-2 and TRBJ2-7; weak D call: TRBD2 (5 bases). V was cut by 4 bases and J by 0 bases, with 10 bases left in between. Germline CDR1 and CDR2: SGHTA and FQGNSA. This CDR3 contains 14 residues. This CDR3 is CASSSTRISYEQYF. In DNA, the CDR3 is TGTGCCAGCAGCTCAACTAGAATCTCCTACGAGCAGTACTTC.

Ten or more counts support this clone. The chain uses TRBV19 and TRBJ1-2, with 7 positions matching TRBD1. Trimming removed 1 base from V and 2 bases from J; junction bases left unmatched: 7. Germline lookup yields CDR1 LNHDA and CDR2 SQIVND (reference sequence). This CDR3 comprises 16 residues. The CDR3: CASSIGGTALNYGYTF. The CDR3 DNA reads TGTGCCAGTAGTATAGGCGGGACAGCCTTAAACTATGGCTACACCTTC.

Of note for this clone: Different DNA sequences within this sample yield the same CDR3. CDR3 sequence reads: CASSIGQKNTEAFF. The CDR3 region has the DNA TGTGCCAGTAGTATCGGACAGAAGAACACTGAAGCTTTCTTT. The rearrangement joins TRBV19 to TRBJ1-1; D might be TRBD1 (6 bases). The CDR3 has 14 residues. Trimming took off 3 bases at V and 1 base at J, with 9 bases between the two ends. CDR1 LNHDA and CDR2 SQIVND come from the germline V gene (reference sequence).

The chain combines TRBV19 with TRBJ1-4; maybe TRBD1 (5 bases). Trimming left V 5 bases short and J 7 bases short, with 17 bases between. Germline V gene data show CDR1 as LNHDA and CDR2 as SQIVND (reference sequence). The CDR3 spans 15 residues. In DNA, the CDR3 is TGTGCCAGTAGTCCCCTCGGAGGGGCGGGTGAAAAACTGTTTTTT. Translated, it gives CASSPLGGAGEKLFF.